These 9 T cell receptor beta chains came from one sample sequenced in a study of blood T cell repertoires in COVID-19 (dated by TCRdb to about 2020). The method behind the library was the immunoSEQ multiplex PCR assay. TCRdb limited this immuneACCESS table to in-frame rearrangements with V and J called. A share of clones is missing; checked studies link under half to unresolved V genes, and the rest is unexplained. The sample table lists about 300,000 clones, 89% of them with a count of one. The ten largest make up roughly 2.9% of the sample. Sequencing input: PBMCs or T cells enriched from blood (not recorded which). The receptors stem from a woman between 45 and 65 years old who had been exposed to COVID-19.

This clone appeared once. V usage is TRBV28 and J usage is TRBJ2-6, with D possibly being TRBD1 (6 bases). Germline CDR1 MDHEN, CDR2 SYDVKM. Trimming removed 5 bases from V and 2 bases from J, with 19 bases in between. The CDR3 runs 18 residues. The CDR3: CASSILRDTNAGANVLTF. CDR3 nucleotides: TGTGCCAGCAGTATTCTCCGGGACACAAACGCTGGGGCCAACGTCCTGACTTTC. Combining the CDR3 with reference TRBV28 and TRBJ2-6 gives the whole variable domain DVKVTQSSRYLVKRTGEKVFLECVQDMDHENMFWYRQDPGLGLRLIYFSYDVKMKEKGDIPEGYSVSREKKERFSLILESASTNQTSMYLCASSILRDTNAGANVLTFGAGSRLTVL.

The V call is TRBV19, the J call TRBJ1-1; D may be TRBD1 (6 bases). V was shortened by 10 bases and J by 6 bases, with 15 bases between the two germline ends. Germline CDR1 is LNHDA and CDR2 is SQIVND (reference sequence). This CDR3 is built from 12 residues. DNA of the CDR3: TGTGCCACTTCAAAGGGGGATTCTGAAGCTTTCTTT. The encoded protein is CATSKGDSEAFF.

The chain has TRBV5-5 and TRBJ1-6; D not certain. V was shortened by 0 bases and J by 0 bases, with 10 bases between the two germline ends. The CDR3 consists of 17 residues. CDR1 is SGHKS, CDR2 YYEKEE, per germline (reference sequence). The CDR3 DNA reads as TGTGCCAGCAGCTTGGAGCGGTTTAGCTCCTATAATTCACCCCTCCACTTT. Its protein is CASSLERFSSYNSPLHF.

The chain uses TRBV10-3 and TRBJ1-5; 7 nucleotides line up with TRBD1. Unmatched junction bases numbered 7, after V lost 5 bases and J lost 6 bases. CDR3 length equals 14 residues. Germline V CDR1 and CDR2: ENHRY, SYGVKD. The CDR3 DNA is TGTGCCATCAGTTCAGGGGGTGTGAGTCAGCCCCAGCATTTT. It encodes CAISSGGVSQPQHF.

This sequence joins TRBV7-2 and TRBJ1-1; the D is unclear. Germline values: CDR1 SGHTA, CDR2 FQGNSA. The CDR3 sequence is 11 residues long. V lost 5 bases, J lost 7 bases, and 8 bases lay in between. CDR3 residues: CASSTVVEAFF. The CDR3 region has the DNA TGTGCCAGCAGCACGGTTGTTGAAGCTTTCTTT.

V is TRBV19 and J is TRBJ1-2, with 10 bases aligning to TRBD1. V was clipped by 3 bases and J by 4 bases; unmatched bases: 11. The CDR3 runs 17 residues. Germline V lookup: CDR1 LNHDA, CDR2 SQIVND (reference sequence). The DNA of the CDR3 is TGTGCCAGTAGTATTTGGACAGGGGGACGAGTAATCTATGGCTACACCTTC. It encodes CASSIWTGGRVIYGYTF.

This clone was detected only a few times. This specimen includes other DNA sequences encoding the same CDR3. V gene TRBV12-3 or TRBV12-4 combines with J gene TRBJ2-5, with D maybe TRBD2 (6 bases). V gave up 3 bases and J gave up 4 bases, with 9 bases separating them. The CDR3 contains 13 residues. The CDR3 DNA reads as TGTGCCAGCAGTTTTTCCGGGGGAGAGACCCAGTACTTC. This codes for CASSFSGGETQYF.

The CDR3: CASSLVSSGGPNYGYTF. The CDR3 region has the DNA TGCGCCAGCAGCTTGGTCTCTTCGGGGGGCCCCAACTATGGCTACACCTTC. The V call is TRBV5-1, the J call TRBJ1-2; a possible D gene is TRBD1 (6 bases). V lost 0 bases and J lost 2, with 17 bases in between. CDR3 length equals 17 residues. CDR1 SGHRS and CDR2 YFSETQ come from the germline V gene.

The chain links TRBV7-8 to TRBJ1-1; possibly TRBD1 for D (6 bases). The CDR3 totals 13 residues. V lost 6 bases to trimming and J lost 8 bases, with 16 bases between them. Germline assignment: CDR1 SGHVS and CDR2 FQNEAQ. DNA of the CDR3: TGTGCCAGCAGTCTAAAGGTCGGGACAGAAGCTTTCTTT. Amino acid sequence: CASSLKVGTEAFF.